This T cell receptor beta chain was observed in a study of response to subunit inactivated influenza vaccine (dated by TCRdb to about 2018). For the wider study: Deep quantitative T cell receptor repertoire profiling was used in the study to track responses to a trivalent subunit inactivated influenza vaccine.

What the work shows at the level of the full study, not this receptor alone: The authors suggested that each seasonal influenza vaccination may recruit only a limited number of new T cells.

The library relied on RT-PCR. Sequencing was carried out with an Illumina HiSeq 2500. The raw public reads went through TCRdb reprocessing: fastp at Q25, MiXCR clone calling, in-frame beta chains kept. Identical CDR3 proteins give one entry, which carries the most common genes and DNA. The sample includes around 320,000 distinct CDR3 sequences, with over 20% observed a single time. Together, the top ten hold over 9% of the sample. Comment on this clonotype: The clone's antigen remains unknown. It has no much larger one-base neighbor in the sample; base qualities were not kept.

The sequencing used PBMCs from blood, collected approximately 20 months after vaccination. The sequence was obtained from a man aged 50-75 years who received an inactivated influenza vaccine. Donor details come from another sample of the same person, matched by shared clones.

This receptor has the CDR3 CAWSPSSTSGSYEQYF. The sequenced DNA: TGTGCCTGGAGTCCTTCCTCGACTAGCGGGAGCTACGAGCAGTACTTC. The rearranged chain carries TRBV30 and TRBJ2-7, and 12 junction bases match TRBD2. The germline V gene (reference sequence) provides CDR1 GTSNPN and CDR2 SVGIG. Reading from cysteine to phenylalanine, the CDR3 counts 16 amino acids. CDR3 DNA is the only sequence kept; it has 48 bases, read in frame from the first base. Trimming leaves V shorter by 2 bases and J shorter by 3 bases, with the junction holding 8 bases beyond the gene matches.